This TCR beta chain was sequenced during a study of blood T cell repertoires in COVID-19. Overall study context: Samples taken during acute and convalescent COVID-19 were collected in the United States, Italy and Spain. T cells, B-cell-depleted T cells, or PBMCs supplied cDNA or gDNA.

Germline CDR1 and CDR2: SQVTM and ANQGSEA. The V gene end was trimmed by 2 bases and the J gene end by 3 bases; junction bases not matched to a gene: 8. This CDR3 comprises 15 residues. TCRdb's table, derived via immunoSEQ multiplex PCR, lists solely in-frame clones and lacks some. There are 400,000 or so clones in the sample; approximately 91% occur only once, and roughly 1.9% lies in the top ten. Individuals drawn from around 25 US areas were roughly 18 to 95 years old. Allocation to cohorts depended on clinical history reported by the participants. The TCR sequence derives from a woman in her thirties or forties with acute COVID-19. The rearrangement joins TRBV29-1 to TRBJ2-7, with 9 positions matching TRBD1. Specimen: PBMCs or T cells enriched from blood (not recorded which). The CDR3 DNA is TGCAGCGTTGAAACCGCGGGGACAGGGTTCTACGAGCAGTACTTC. It yields the protein CSVETAGTGFYEQYF.